A selection of T cell receptor beta chains follows, all from one sample in a study of OX40 agonist ivuxolimab in advanced cancers. The table came from immunoSEQ multiplex PCR; TCRdb's copy has only in-frame clones and leaves some out. The sample holds over 50,000 clones, 65% to 85% seen once. The material sequenced was CD4+ or CD8+ T cells sorted from blood, taken in a trial of the OX40 agonist ivuxolimab. The receptors originated from an adult with an advanced solid tumor such as melanoma, head and neck, liver or kidney cancer. Each CDR3 is given with its conserved first and last residue. A D gene is named only where the DNA matches it firmly. Where a row states a size, it is once, few, many or the class of an expanded clone; other rows omit it.

D gene	V gene	clone size	J gene	CDR3 DNA	CDR3 protein
.	TRBV5-1	once	TRBJ1-4	TGCGCCAGCAGCTTGGGACGAACTAATGAAAAACTGTTTTTT	CASSLGRTNEKLFF
.	TRBV11-2	.	TRBJ1-1	TGTGCCAGCAGCTTAAGGGGCAGAATAATCCCAGAAGCTTTCTTT	CASSLRGRIIPEAFF
TRBD1	TRBV2	.	TRBJ2-5	TGTGCCAGCGACGGACAGGGACAAGAGACCCAGTACTTC	CASDGQGQETQYF
.	TRBV7-2	.	TRBJ2-5	TGTGCCAGCAGTTACTCAGAGGGCCAAGAGACCCAGTACTTC	CASSYSEGQETQYF
TRBD1	TRBV7-8	.	TRBJ1-5	TGTGCCAGCAGCTTAGGAGCCGGACAGGGAGGTCAGCCCCAGCATTTT	CASSLGAGQGGQPQHF
.	TRBV5-1	.	TRBJ2-2	TGCGCCAGCAGCTTGAGGAGTACCGGGGAGCTGTTTTTT	CASSLRSTGELFF
TRBD2	TRBV2	.	TRBJ2-2	TGTGCCAGCGGACCGGGACTAGCGGGGAACACCGGGGAGCTGTTTTTT	CASGPGLAGNTGELFF
.	TRBV5-1	.	TRBJ2-5	TGCGCCAGCAGCTTGGTGGGGGCGGGAGAGACCCAGTACTTC	CASSLVGAGETQYF
TRBD1	TRBV11-3	.	TRBJ2-7	TGTGCCAGCAGCCGAGGGACAGGGGGTCTTTCCGAGCAGTACTTC	CASSRGTGGLSEQYF
.	TRBV5-1	.	TRBJ1-5	TGCGCCAGCAGCTCACAGCCGGGTAGCAATCAGCCCCAGCATTTT	CASSSQPGSNQPQHF
.	TRBV18	few	TRBJ1-4	TGTGCCAGCTCACCACCGGCAGGGGTTGGTGAAAAACTGTTTTTT	CASSPPAGVGEKLFF
.	TRBV30	few	TRBJ2-1	TGTGCCTGGAGTGTACAAGGGGCCTACAATGAGCAGTTCTTC	CAWSVQGAYNEQFF
TRBD1	TRBV11-1	.	TRBJ2-7	TGTGCCAGCAGCTTACCAGGGGGAACGAACGAGCAGTACTTC	CASSLPGGTNEQYF
.	TRBV30	.	TRBJ1-6	TGTGCCTGGAGCTGGTCCTATAATTCACCCCTCCACTTT	CAWSWSYNSPLHF
TRBD1	TRBV19	few	TRBJ2-3	TGTGCCAGTAGTACGGGACAGGGCACAGATACGCAGTATTTT	CASSTGQGTDTQYF
.	TRBV28	.	TRBJ1-1	TGTGCCAGCACTAGACCGAGTCAGACTGAAGCTTTCTTT	CASTRPSQTEAFF
.	TRBV2	.	TRBJ1-6	TGTGCCAGCAGTGGGCAGGATAATTCACCCCTCCACTTT	CASSGQDNSPLHF
TRBD1	TRBV11-3	.	TRBJ1-6	TGTGCCAGCAGCTCTCCCGGGACAGGTAGCGCACCCCTCCACTTT	CASSSPGTGSAPLHF
.	TRBV6-1	.	TRBJ2-7	TGTGCCAGCAGTGCGGGCCTTGGGAGGCACTACGAGCAGTACTTC	CASSAGLGRHYEQYF
TRBD2	TRBV27	few	TRBJ2-2	TGTGCCAGCAGTCCGGGGACTAGCTGGGCCGGGGAGCTGTTTTTT	CASSPGTSWAGELFF
.	TRBV11-1	.	TRBJ2-3	TGTGCCAGCAGCTTAGGGGGGTGGGGGACAGATACGCAGTATTTT	CASSLGGWGTDTQYF
TRBD1	TRBV5-1	.	TRBJ2-7	TGCGCCAGCAGCTTAGGGGGCCTAAGCTCCTACGAGCAGTACTTC	CASSLGGLSSYEQYF
.	TRBV5-1	.	TRBJ2-1	TGCGCCAGCAGTGACGCAAGGTACAATGAGCAGTTCTTC	CASSDARYNEQFF
TRBD2	TRBV5-4	.	TRBJ2-3	TGTGCCAGCACTCGGGGGGGAGTGAGCACAGATACGCAGTATTTT	CASTRGGVSTDTQYF
TRBD1	TRBV2	.	TRBJ1-6	TGTGCCAGCAGTTACGACAGGGGGCGCGGAGACTCACCCCTCCACTTT	CASSYDRGRGDSPLHF
.	TRBV28	.	TRBJ1-5	TGTGCCAGCAGTCGATTGACGGCATATCAGCCCCAGCATTTT	CASSRLTAYQPQHF
.	TRBV2	.	TRBJ2-2	TGTGCCAGCAGTGAAGTGGTGGACACCGGGGAGCTGTTTTTT	CASSEVVDTGELFF
.	TRBV7-9	.	TRBJ1-3	TGTGCCAGCAGCTTAGAAGGAAACACCATATATTTT	CASSLEGNTIYF
.	TRBV18	.	TRBJ2-5	TGTGCCAGCTCAGAGGGGATCCAAGAGACCCAGTACTTC	CASSEGIQETQYF
.	TRBV7-9	.	TRBJ1-1	TGTGCCAGCACCCTGTGGGGGGCCGGGGACACTGAAGCTTTCTTT	CASTLWGAGDTEAFF
.	TRBV5-1	.	TRBJ2-3	TGCGCCAGCAGCTTGGGGGAAGATACGCAGTATTTT	CASSLGEDTQYF
.	TRBV28	once	TRBJ2-4	TGTGCCAGCAGTCCCCCAGGGGGGGGAAACATTCAGTACTTC	CASSPPGGGNIQYF
TRBD2	TRBV11-2	.	TRBJ2-3	TGTGCCAGCAGCTTAGATAACCGGGGGGGCAGGACAGATACGCAGTATTTT	CASSLDNRGGRTDTQYF
TRBD1	TRBV6-6	.	TRBJ1-1	TGTGCCAGCCAATCAGGGGGCTCTTGGAACACTGAAGCTTTCTTT	CASQSGGSWNTEAFF
TRBD1	TRBV19	.	TRBJ2-3	TGTGCCAGTAGTACGAGGACAGGGGCTAATGAAGATACGCAGTATTTT	CASSTRTGANEDTQYF
.	TRBV5-1	.	TRBJ2-1	TGCGCCAGCAGCTACCCGGACAGTTCGGAGCAGTTCTTC	CASSYPDSSEQFF
.	TRBV4-1	.	TRBJ2-5	TGCGCCAGCAGCCAAGTCCCCACTGGACAAGAGACCCAGTACTTC	CASSQVPTGQETQYF
TRBD2	TRBV9	.	TRBJ2-3	TGTGCCAGCAGCCCACATAGCGGGGGCGCCCAGTATTTT	CASSPHSGGAQYF
TRBD1	TRBV9	.	TRBJ1-3	TGTGCCAGCAGCCCCCGACAGGGGATGGCTTCCGGAAACACCATATATTTT	CASSPRQGMASGNTIYF
.	TRBV9	.	TRBJ2-7	TGTGCCAGCAGCGTGGGACCCGAGTCCTCCTCCTACGAGCAGTACTTC	CASSVGPESSSYEQYF
.	TRBV5-1	.	TRBJ2-3	TGCGCCAGCAGCTTGGCGTGGGGCACAGATACGCAGTATTTT	CASSLAWGTDTQYF
.	TRBV7-5	.	TRBJ2-3	TGTGCCAGAAGCTTAGAGGGGTTAGGACCAGATACGCAGTATTTT	CARSLEGLGPDTQYF
.	TRBV7-6	few	TRBJ2-7	TGTGCCAGCAGCTTACTTTCGGCGCCCAAGTGGGGGGGCCCTCTCTACGAGCAGTACTTC	CASSLLSAPKWGGPLYEQYF
.	TRBV9	.	TRBJ1-4	TGTGCCAGCAGCGTAGCTGAGGGGAATAATGAAAAACTGTTTTTT	CASSVAEGNNEKLFF